The clone carrying this T cell receptor beta chain was detected many times. This sample is drawn from a study of T-cell reconstitution after alpha-beta-depleted transplantation in children. Germline V gene lookup returns CDR1 SGHTA and CDR2 FQGNSA. The CDR3 totals 15 residues. The V and J ends lost 5 bases and 4 bases respectively, with 14 bases between them. Preparing the TCRbeta library involved the use of unique molecular identifiers. TCRdb fed the PCR reads into MiXCR, producing one record per CDR3 protein. This table has fewer than 130,000 distinct CDR3 sequences, 10% appearing once. The source was PBMCs from the stem cell graft donor, collected from the stem cell graft. The chain is built from TRBV7-2 and TRBJ1-4; no firm D call. The TCR sequence derives from a human donor who donated a stem cell graft to a child with acute lymphoblastic leukemia. The CDR3 loop reads CASSTQAAVNEKLFF. Here the CDR3 DNA reads TGTGCCAGCAGCACCCAGGCCGCCGTTAATGAAAAACTGTTTTTT.